One sample yielded the 25 T cell receptor beta chains listed below, sequenced in a study of naive and memory T cell subsets. An equimolar mix of two oligonucleotides served as the beta constant-region primer for TRBC1 and TRBC2. Each CDR3 protein gets one entry after TCRdb re-called the UMI-ligation and nested PCR reads with MiXCR. The sample consists of 84,000 or so distinct CDR3 sequences, over 7% of them appearing once. Specimen: central memory CD4+ T cells from blood. The receptors were gathered from a human donor in good health.

This rearrangement joins TRBV9 to TRBJ1-1; D possibly corresponds to TRBD1 (5 bases). Trimming left V 0 bases short and J 0 bases short, with 6 bases between. CDR3 length: 14 residues. The germline V gene has CDR1 SGDLS and CDR2 YYNGEE. The CDR3 reads CASSVGDVNTEAFF. Here the CDR3 DNA reads TGTGCCAGCAGCGTAGGGGACGTGAACACTGAAGCTTTCTTT.

There are a few counts of this clonotype. This chain connects TRBV7-6 to TRBJ2-1; 9 positions match TRBD2. The trim removed 7 bases at V and 7 bases at J, leaving 8 bases unmatched. The CDR3 spans 14 residues. The germline V gene has CDR1 SGHVS and CDR2 FNYEAQ. The CDR3 loop reads CASNRGGGVNEQFF. The CDR3 region has the DNA TGTGCCAGCAACCGTGGCGGGGGGGTGAATGAGCAGTTCTTC.

This clonotype has only a few counts. V usage is TRBV12-3 or TRBV12-4 and J usage is TRBJ2-2; maybe TRBD1 (6 bases). V lost 2 bases and J 4 bases, leaving 11 bases between the germline ends. CDR3 size: 15 residues. The CDR3 coding sequence is TGTGCCAGCAGTTTATCTGGGGGCGGCACCGGGGAGCTGTTTTTT. Amino acid sequence: CASSLSGGGTGELFF.

CDR3 nucleotide sequence: TGTGCCAGCAGCTTGGGACCCCAGGGAAGGGGGTCGGATACGCAGTATTTT. Translating it yields CASSLGPQGRGSDTQYF. The chain joins TRBV5-5 to TRBJ2-3; possible D gene TRBD1, 6 bases. Germline V gene data show CDR1 as SGHKS and CDR2 as YYEKEE (reference sequence). The CDR3 sequence is 17 residues long. V was cut by 0 bases and J by 6 bases, with 20 bases left in between. The full variable domain, with the rest looked up from reference TRBV5-5 and TRBJ2-3, is DAGVTQSPTHLIKTRGQQVTLRCSPISGHKSVSWYQQVLGQGPQFIFQYYEKEERGRGNFPDRFSARQFPNYSSELNVNALLLGDSALYLCASSLGPQGRGSDTQYFGPGTRLTVL.

This clonotype turned up a few times. The chain is built from TRBV6-5 and TRBJ1-2; D is perhaps TRBD1 (5 bases). The CDR3 extends over 14 amino acids. The ends were cut back, 6 bases at V and 1 base at J, with 12 bases in the middle. Looked up from germline, CDR1 is MNHEY and CDR2 is SVGAGI. CDR3 protein: CASSPLGGNYGYTF. CDR3 nucleotide sequence: TGTGCCAGCAGCCCCCTGGGGGGTAACTATGGCTACACCTTC.

The chain uses TRBV6-2 or TRBV6-3 and TRBJ1-4; D gene ambiguous. The CDR3 length is 14 residues. The V and J ends lost 6 bases and 6 bases respectively, with 14 bases between them. Germline CDR1 is MNHEY and CDR2 is SVGEGT. The CDR3 is CASSSPRRDEKLFF. The CDR3, as DNA: TGTGCCAGCAGCTCACCACGACGGGATGAAAAACTGTTTTTT.

This clonotype was counted many times. V is TRBV5-1 and J is TRBJ1-1; TRBD1 might be the D (6 bases). Trimming cost V 1 base and J 1 base, with 11 bases left between them. CDR3 length: 15 residues. The germline V gene has CDR1 SGHRS and CDR2 YFSETQ. The CDR3 coding sequence is TGCGCCAGCAGCTTGCAGGGGACGACGAACACTGAAGCTTTCTTT. Translated, it gives CASSLQGTTNTEAFF.

This clonotype was picked up many times. The V gene is TRBV21-1, the J gene TRBJ2-3; the table's TRBD1 call for D was not verified on the DNA. TRBV21-1 is reported as a pseudogene. The CDR3 totals 17 residues. CDR3 DNA sequence: TGTGCCAGCAGCAAAGAGGACAGTCACTCCAGCACAGATACGCAGTATTTT. This encodes CASSKEDSHSSTDTQYF.

This clonotype is labeled as medium-sized. The gene calls are TRBV10-3 and TRBJ2-3; 9 bases line up with TRBD2. This CDR3 comprises 15 residues. Germline V gene sequence: CDR1 ENHRY, CDR2 SYGVKD. The junction had 5 bases not matched to a gene; V was cut back by 5 bases and J by 2 bases. The CDR3 spells CAISTAGGHTDTQYF. The CDR3 bases are TGTGCCATCAGTACAGCGGGGGGACACACAGATACGCAGTATTTT.

This clonotype was seen repeatedly, ten times or more. J is TRBJ2-7 and V is TRBV12-3 or TRBV12-4, with TRBD1 matching 7 bases. Unmatched junction bases numbered 5, after V lost 3 bases and J lost 0 bases. CDR3 length: 15 residues. The CDR3 DNA follows: TGTGCCAGCAGTTTGGGGAAGGGGGCCTCCTACGAGCAGTACTTC. The encoded protein is CASSLGKGASYEQYF.

This clonotype was seen only a few times. The chain joins TRBV30 to TRBJ2-3, with no clear D. Trimming removed 1 base at V and 0 bases at J, with 2 bases between. The germline V gene has CDR1 GTSNPN and CDR2 SVGIG (reference sequence). CDR3 length: 12 residues. Written as DNA, the CDR3 is TGTGCCTGGAGTGAGAGCACAGATACGCAGTATTTT. Its translation is CAWSESTDTQYF.

This clonotype was seen ten or more times. V and J are TRBV15 and TRBJ1-2; possible D gene TRBD1, 5 bases. Germline V gene lookup returns CDR1 LNHNV and CDR2 YYDKDF (reference sequence). The CDR3 has 15 residues. V lost 0 bases, J lost 4 bases, and 12 bases lay in between. The CDR3 here is CATSRDGEGIYGYTF. For the CDR3, the DNA is TGTGCCACCAGCAGAGATGGGGAGGGGATCTATGGCTACACCTTC.

This clonotype showed up just a few times. The J gene is TRBJ1-1, the V gene TRBV11-2, with D maybe TRBD1 (5 bases). V shed 2 bases and J shed 2 bases, with 12 bases lying between them. CDR1 is SGHAT and CDR2 is FQNNGV in the germline V gene. This CDR3 is built from 15 residues. The CDR3 region is CASSLMGTANTEAFF. CDR3 nucleotide sequence: TGTGCCAGCAGCTTAATGGGGACCGCTAACACTGAAGCTTTCTTT.

CDR3 nucleotide sequence: TGTGCCAGCAGTTTCCTAGCGGGAGGAGCCTACAATGAGCAGTTCTTC. Translated, it gives CASSFLAGGAYNEQFF. The chain links TRBV6-2 or TRBV6-3 to TRBJ2-1; 11 bases line up with TRBD2. Germline CDR1 is MNHEY and CDR2 is SVGEGT. The length of the CDR3 is 16 residues. V shed 4 bases and J 2 bases; nucleotides not matched to a gene: 4.

The V call is TRBV7-9, the J call TRBJ2-7; D unresolved. Trimming cost V 8 bases and J 6 bases, with 8 bases left between them. This CDR3 spans 10 amino acids. Germline lookup yields CDR1 SEHNR and CDR2 FQNEAQ (reference sequence). The CDR3 coding sequence is TGTGCCAGCGGGGTTCGCGAGCAGTACTTC. Its translation is CASGVREQYF.

This clonotype was recorded many times. One end of the junction varies from germline; a read error may be responsible. The chain links TRBV2 to TRBJ1-2; 10 nucleotides align to TRBD1. This CDR3 comprises 12 residues. The germline V gene has CDR1 SNHLY and CDR2 FYNNEI. CDR3 DNA: TGTGCCAACTTCGACAGGGGGCGCCACCCATTGTTC. Protein product: CANFDRGRHPLF.

The CDR3 here is CASRSGGISTDTQYF. For the CDR3, the DNA is TGTGCCAGCAGATCAGGGGGAATTAGCACAGATACGCAGTATTTT. The chain couples TRBV28 to TRBJ2-3, with 7 positions matching TRBD1. Germline trimming cut 6 bases from V and 0 bases from J; bases unmatched to any gene: 6. Germline V gene lookup returns CDR1 MDHEN and CDR2 SYDVKM. This CDR3 has 15 amino acids.

The chain uses TRBV24-1 and TRBJ2-7; no definite D call. The germline gives CDR1 KGHDR, CDR2 SFDVKD. V was trimmed by 3 bases and J by 2 bases, leaving 10 bases between them. This CDR3 contains 14 residues. The CDR3 nucleotides are TGTGCCACCAGTGATCCTAAAAGGACCTACGAGCAGTACTTC. This translates into CATSDPKRTYEQYF.

CDR3 sequence reads: CASSSEAEEKLFF. CDR3 DNA sequence: TGTGCCAGCAGCTCAGAAGCGGAGGAAAAACTGTTTTTT. The chain is built from TRBV7-9 and TRBJ1-4; D remains ambiguous. Germline values: CDR1 SEHNR, CDR2 FQNEAQ (reference sequence). The V end was cut by 4 bases, the J end by 8 bases, with 11 bases between. The CDR3 runs 13 residues.

This chain links TRBV6-6 with TRBJ2-3, with 10 positions matching TRBD2. The CDR3 extends over 16 amino acids. V lost 6 bases to trimming and J lost 4 bases; unmatched junction nucleotides: 10. In germline, CDR1 is MNHNY, CDR2 SVGAGI (reference sequence). The CDR3 DNA reads TGTGCCAGCAGCTCCGGAGCGGGAGGGTGGTCAGATACGCAGTATTTT. This codes for CASSSGAGGWSDTQYF.

J is TRBJ2-1 and V is TRBV5-4; TRBD1 might be the D (6 bases). The length of the CDR3 is 14 residues. V gave up 2 bases and J gave up 4 bases, with 10 bases separating them. Germline CDR1 SGHNT, CDR2 YYREEE (reference sequence). CDR3 sequence: CASSFRTEYNEQFF. For the CDR3, the DNA is TGTGCCAGCAGCTTCCGGACAGAATACAATGAGCAGTTCTTC.

This clonotype has ten or more counts. The chain's CDR3 is CASSNRDNEQFF. The CDR3 DNA reads TGTGCCAGCAGCAACAGGGACAATGAGCAGTTCTTC. This chain joins TRBV19 and TRBJ2-1; TRBD1 might be the D (6 bases). Germline V CDR1 and CDR2: LNHDA, SQIVND (reference sequence). CDR3 length: 12 residues. Trimming pared 9 bases from V and 5 bases from J, leaving 11 bases between.

The sample holds a few counts of this clonotype. This chain joins TRBV29-1 and TRBJ1-1; the D gene is possibly TRBD1 (5 bases). The V end lost 6 bases, the J end lost 2 bases, and 13 bases lay between the germline ends. CDR1 is SQVTM, CDR2 ANQGSEA, per germline. The CDR3 length is 13 residues. CDR3 in amino acids: CSVLMGGNTEAFF. CDR3 bases: TGCAGCGTCCTCATGGGGGGAAACACTGAAGCTTTCTTT.

The CDR3 DNA reads as TGTGCCAGTAGTATAGCGTTCGTCACCGGGGAGCTGTTTTTT. As protein: CASSIAFVTGELFF. The chain recombines TRBV19 with TRBJ2-2; D is ambiguous. From germline, CDR1 is LNHDA and CDR2 SQIVND (reference sequence). The CDR3 consists of 14 residues. The V gene lost 1 base and the J gene lost 4 bases, with 7 bases spanning the gap.

This clonotype was recorded many times. The V gene is TRBV19, the J gene TRBJ2-2; D not certain. In germline, CDR1 is LNHDA, CDR2 SQIVND (reference sequence). The CDR3 contains 14 residues. V was trimmed by 9 bases and J by 6 bases, leaving 17 bases between them. The CDR3 DNA reads as TGTGCCAGCTTAGACCCTCTACGGGCCGGGGAGCTGTTTTTT. Amino acid sequence: CASLDPLRAGELFF.